Below, 24 T cell receptor beta chains from the same sample are listed, as sequenced in a study of patients and donors after allogeneic stem cell transplantation (dated by TCRdb to 2020 to 2021). The library was built by means of RT-PCR. Reads for this sample came from a NextSeq 550. TCRdb reanalyzed the raw reads on its own, using fastp at Q25 for trimming and MiXCR for clone calling, and kept in-frame beta chains. CDR3 protein duplicates are merged, each entry listing the most common genes and DNA. This sample lists approximately 200,000 distinct CDR3 sequences; around 40% were detected once. 11% of the sample lies in the top ten. The specimen sequenced was blood, either unsorted or a sorted T cell fraction (not recorded which). These receptors all stem from a human donor who was either an allogeneic HSCT recipient or a stem cell or donor lymphocyte infusion donor (not recorded which). It is not recorded whose cells these are; they may come from a transplant donor.

This clonotype appeared a few times. The chain couples TRBV20-1 to TRBJ2-3; 9 nucleotides align to TRBD2. This CDR3 has 14 amino acids. With V trimmed by 3 bases and J by 6 bases, 7 bases remained unmatched. Germline lookup yields CDR1 DFQATT and CDR2 SNEGSKA (reference sequence). The CDR3 DNA is TGCAGTGCTAGGATCGCGGGGGGGCCGGATACGCAGTATTTT. Translated, it gives CSARIAGGPDTQYF.

The chain is built from TRBV27 and TRBJ1-1; a possible D gene is TRBD1 (5 bases). V shed 4 bases and J shed 4 bases, with 16 bases lying between them. Germline V gives CDR1 MNHEY, CDR2 SMNVEV (reference sequence). The CDR3 has 15 residues. Here the CDR3 reads CASSSSGIRGTEAFF. CDR3 nucleotides: TGTGCCAGCAGTTCCTCAGGGATCCGTGGCACTGAAGCTTTCTTT.

This rearrangement joins TRBV20-1 to TRBJ1-5; the D gene is possibly TRBD1 (5 bases). In germline, CDR1 is DFQATT, CDR2 SNEGSKA (reference sequence). This CDR3 is built from 14 residues. V shed 1 base and J shed 3 bases, with 10 bases lying between them. CDR3 region: CSARAGAINQPQHF. DNA of the CDR3: TGCAGTGCTAGAGCCGGGGCCATCAATCAGCCCCAGCATTTT.

The V call is TRBV21-1, the J call TRBJ2-1. TRBV21-1 is annotated as a pseudogene. The CDR3 has 17 amino acids. This chain's CDR3 is CASSKALTGLAYNEQFF. As DNA, the CDR3 is TGTGCCAGCAGCAAAGCGCTAACGGGGTTAGCCTACAATGAGCAGTTCTTC.

The CDR3 here is CASSRRQGALYTEAFF. CDR3 nucleotides: TGTGCCAGCTCACGGAGACAGGGGGCGCTTTACACTGAAGCTTTCTTT. V gene TRBV18 combines with J gene TRBJ1-1; 10 bases are shared with TRBD1. V trimming: 4 bases; J trimming: 3 bases; junction bases outside the gene matches: 8. There are 16 residues in the CDR3. Germline assignment: CDR1 KGHSH and CDR2 LQKENI.

The chain couples TRBV7-2 to TRBJ1-2; 9 bases are a match to TRBD1. V was clipped by 3 bases and J by 5 bases; unmatched bases: 10. Germline CDR1 SGHTA, CDR2 FQGNSA. The CDR3 runs to 16 residues. The CDR3 sequence is CASSLRVTGGIYGYTF. The DNA of the CDR3 is TGTGCCAGCAGCTTGCGGGTGACAGGGGGGATTTATGGCTACACCTTC. The entire variable domain, with the rest obtained from reference TRBV7-2 and TRBJ1-2, is as follows: GAGVSQSPSNKVTEKGKDVELRCDPISGHTALYWYRQSLGQGLEFLIYFQGNSAPDKSGLPSDRFSAERTGGSVSTLTIQRTQQEDSAVYLCASSLRVTGGIYGYTFGSGTRLTVV.

The chain recombines TRBV4-3 with TRBJ1-4, with D unresolved. The V end was cut by 0 bases, the J end by 5 bases, with 7 bases between. The CDR3 has 14 amino acids. Germline V CDR1 and CDR2: LGHNA, YSLEER. The CDR3 is CASSQERKNEKLFF. The CDR3, as DNA: TGCGCCAGCAGCCAAGAACGGAAGAATGAAAAACTGTTTTTT.

This clonotype has just a few counts. The rearrangement uses TRBV5-5 and TRBJ2-7; D uncertain. V was clipped by 4 bases and J by 0 bases, with 11 bases between them. The CDR3 contains 14 residues. CDR1 SGHKS and CDR2 YYEKEE come from the germline V gene (reference sequence). CDR3: CASSQGPDSYEQYF. The CDR3 nucleotides read TGTGCCAGCAGCCAAGGACCGGACTCCTACGAGCAGTACTTC.

This clonotype was seen a few times. This chain joins TRBV9 and TRBJ1-6; 8 nucleotides align to TRBD1. Germline trimming cut 0 bases from V and 8 bases from J; bases unmatched to any gene: 4. The CDR3 loop spans 15 amino acids. Germline V CDR1 and CDR2: SGDLS, YYNGEE. The CDR3 nucleotides are TGTGCCAGCAGCGTAGATGGGACAGGCGATTCACCCCTCCACTTT. Amino acids: CASSVDGTGDSPLHF.

The V and J genes are TRBV20-1 and TRBJ2-7; TRBD1 agrees at 11 bases. Germline V CDR1 and CDR2: DFQATT, SNEGSKA (reference sequence). This CDR3 has 15 residues. V shed 0 bases and J 10 bases; nucleotides not matched to a gene: 11. CDR3 residues: CSARDVGTGGSIQYF. CDR3 coding DNA: TGCAGTGCTAGAGATGTCGGGACAGGGGGTTCAATACAGTACTTC.

The chain uses TRBV3-1 and TRBJ2-3; the D gene is possibly TRBD2 (6 bases). The V gene's germline CDR1 is LGHDT and CDR2 YNNKEL (reference sequence). Between the trimmed V and J ends, which lost 0 bases and 2 bases, there was a span of 9 bases. The CDR3 spans 15 residues. The CDR3 spells CASSQDGGNTDTQYF. The DNA of the CDR3 is TGTGCCAGCAGCCAAGATGGGGGGAACACAGATACGCAGTATTTT.

V and J are TRBV10-3 and TRBJ2-7; no definite D call. The germline V gene encodes CDR1 ENHRY and CDR2 SYGVKD. V was trimmed by 1 base and J by 2 bases, leaving 9 bases between them. This CDR3 contains 14 residues. This CDR3 reads CAISEFGRAYEQYF. The CDR3 DNA sequence: TGTGCCATCAGTGAGTTTGGCAGAGCCTACGAGCAGTACTTC.

Only a few counts were recorded for this clonotype. The chain employs TRBV7-3 and TRBJ1-1, with D perhaps matching TRBD1 (5 bases). The germline gives CDR1 SGHTA, CDR2 FQGTGA. Between the trimmed V and J ends, which lost 4 bases and 7 bases, there was a span of 13 bases. CDR3 length: 13 amino acids. As DNA, the CDR3 is TGTGCCAGCAGCTATGTAGACAGCGGTGAAGCTTTCTTT. It yields the protein CASSYVDSGEAFF.

The chain employs TRBV4-3 and TRBJ2-4; possibly TRBD1 for D (5 bases). Germline assignment: CDR1 LGHNA and CDR2 YSLEER. The length of the CDR3 is 16 residues. The V end lost 0 bases, the J end lost 7 bases, and 16 bases lay between the germline ends. DNA of the CDR3: TGCGCCAGCAGCCAAGATTCTGCGCCACCAGGGAACATTCAGTACTTC. Its protein is CASSQDSAPPGNIQYF.

The J gene is TRBJ2-5, the V gene TRBV12-3 or TRBV12-4, with D tentatively TRBD1 (5 bases). This CDR3 has 12 residues. Trimming cost V 5 bases and J 1 base, with 5 bases left between them. In DNA form, the CDR3 reads TGTGCCAGCAGTCAGGGCCAAGAGACCCAGTACTTC. It codes for CASSQGQETQYF.

V and J are TRBV12-3 or TRBV12-4 and TRBJ1-1; D uncertain. This CDR3 comprises 14 residues. V was trimmed by 5 bases and J by 2 bases, leaving 12 bases between them. CDR3 in amino acids: CASSPHGRNTEAFF. The CDR3 DNA is TGTGCCAGCAGTCCCCACGGGAGAAACACTGAAGCTTTCTTT.

The DNA for the CDR3 is TGTGCCAGCAGCTTAACCCCGGGAGACTATGGCTACACCTTC. Amino acids: CASSLTPGDYGYTF. The genes are TRBV7-2 and TRBJ1-2, with no clear D. The CDR3 is made up of 14 amino acids. CDR1 is SGHTA, CDR2 FQGNSA, per germline. The ends were cut back, 2 bases at V and 3 bases at J, with 10 bases in the middle.

The rearrangement joins TRBV6-5 to TRBJ2-2, with D maybe TRBD1 (6 bases). The germline V gene has CDR1 MNHEY and CDR2 SVGAGI. Trimming cost V 2 bases and J 2 bases, with 9 bases left between them. The CDR3 has 15 amino acids. In DNA form, the CDR3 reads TGTGCCAGCAGTTACGGGACACCTAACACCGGGGAGCTGTTTTTT. Protein: CASSYGTPNTGELFF.

The V call is TRBV27, the J call TRBJ2-2; 7 nucleotides align to TRBD2. V trimming: 3 bases; J trimming: 7 bases; junction bases outside the gene matches: 14. The CDR3 has 17 residues. Per the germline V gene, CDR1 is MNHEY and CDR2 is SMNVEV (reference sequence). Here the CDR3 DNA reads TGTGCCAGCAGTTTGGGACTAACCGATTTGCCTTACGGGGAGCTGTTTTTT. Encoded protein: CASSLGLTDLPYGELFF.

This clonotype was detected a few times. This chain connects TRBV18 to TRBJ1-2, with D hard to call. V lost 2 bases to trimming and J lost 8 bases, with 12 bases between them. The CDR3 length is 13 residues. Germline V gene data show CDR1 as KGHSH and CDR2 as LQKENI. CDR3 nucleotide sequence: TGTGCCAGCTCACCAGACGGGGATTTAGGCTACACCTTC. Translation gives CASSPDGDLGYTF. Combining the CDR3 with reference TRBV18 and TRBJ1-2 gives the whole variable domain NAGVMQNPRHLVRRRGQEARLRCSPMKGHSHVYWYRQLPEEGLKFMVYLQKENIIDESGMPKERFSAEFPKEGPSILRIQQVVRGDSAAYFCASSPDGDLGYTFGSGTRLTVV.

The chain combines TRBV29-1 with TRBJ2-7; tentatively, D is TRBD1 (7 bases). Between the trimmed V and J ends, which lost 3 bases and 1 base, there was a span of 13 bases. The CDR3 consists of 14 residues. Germline V CDR1 and CDR2: SQVTM, ANQGSEA. DNA for the CDR3: TGCAGCGTTGATATGGGGGGACAGTCCTACGAGCAGTACTTC. It translates to CSVDMGGQSYEQYF.

This clonotype showed up just a few times. This chain connects TRBV6-2 or TRBV6-3 to TRBJ1-2; 7 bases line up with TRBD1. Germline V gene lookup returns CDR1 MNHEY and CDR2 SVGEGT. The CDR3 totals 16 residues. V lost 6 bases to trimming and J lost 4 bases; unmatched junction nucleotides: 14. The DNA for the CDR3 is TGTGCCAGCAGGGAACCTATCCGGGACAGCCGCTATGGCTACACCTTC. Its translation is CASREPIRDSRYGYTF.

The chain recombines TRBV20-1 with TRBJ2-3; 8 bases fit TRBD2. This CDR3 spans 14 amino acids. Germline CDR1 DFQATT, CDR2 SNEGSKA (reference sequence). Trimming at V came to 6 bases and at J to 6 bases, leaving 11 bases not matched to a gene. The CDR3 sequence is CSAQRGNLPDTQYF. CDR3 DNA: TGCAGTGCCCAGCGGGGGAACCTCCCGGATACGCAGTATTTT.

DNA for the CDR3: TGTGCCAGCAGGCAAGGGGGGCCCAATCAGCCCCAGCATTTT. Translation: CASRQGGPNQPQHF. This rearrangement joins TRBV6-5 to TRBJ1-5; weak D call: TRBD1 (6 bases). Trimming took off 6 bases at V and 3 bases at J, with 12 bases between the two ends. Germline values: CDR1 MNHEY, CDR2 SVGAGI. The CDR3 covers 14 residues.